This TCR beta chain stems from a study of shared clonotypes between healthy human individuals. Study observations and caveats: Sequencing depth was expected to influence donor clonotype sharing. Memory subsets generally showed smaller estimated richness than naive subsets did.

The donor population consisted of healthy HIV-negative adults with no recent acute infections or vaccinations. The germline V gene has CDR1 MNHNS and CDR2 SASEGT. The V end lost 8 bases, the J end lost 10 bases, and 18 bases lay between the germline ends. CDR3 length: 12 amino acids. TCRdb's copy holds only in-frame clones and misses some; the assay was immunoSEQ multiplex PCR. The sample includes about 1.1 million clones, more than 75% seen only once; the top ten take 0.5% to 0.6%. As for this clone: The antigen remains unidentified.

This receptor was taken from a man between 18 and 29 years old in good health. Some clones in this sample may be carry-over from other donors' samples. The chain couples TRBV6-1 to TRBJ2-7; D not certain. The sequenced sample consisted of memory CD4+ T cells from PBMCs. The subset denotes: CD45RA-negative fraction. The CDR3 sequence is CASGDQPVPQYF. CDR3 bases: TGTGCCAGCGGGGATCAACCAGTACCTCAGTACTTC.